In this sample, the clone carrying this T cell receptor beta chain turned up once. The sample is drawn from a study of T cell changes during pregnancy in multiple sclerosis. Germline V gene lookup returns CDR1 LNHNV and CDR2 YYDKDF (reference sequence). The CDR3 is 15 residues long. The V gene lost 0 bases and the J gene lost 1 base, with 9 bases spanning the gap. TCRdb's table, derived via immunoSEQ multiplex PCR, lists solely in-frame clones and lacks some. The data show about 68,000 clones, around 90% seen once. This chain connects TRBV15 to TRBJ1-1; D is uncertain. Sequences were derived from peripheral blood, sampled in the second trimester of pregnancy. The TCR sequence derives from a female donor in good health, enrolled as a control in a pregnancy study. This CDR3 reads CATSRDLAPNTEAFF. CDR3 in DNA: TGTGCCACCAGCAGAGATTTAGCCCCGAACACTGAAGCTTTCTTT.